One sample yielded the 24 T cell receptor beta chains listed below, sequenced in a study of blood T cell repertoires in COVID-19. Sequencing was performed with immunoSEQ multiplex PCR; in TCRdb, only in-frame clones are kept and a portion is missing. This sample has 200,000 to 250,000 clones, with about 83% found just once. Source material: peripheral blood. Receptors originate from a man aged 25 to 40 who had recovered from COVID-19.

This chain links TRBV18 with TRBJ2-6; TRBD1 is a possible D gene (6 bases). With 2 bases removed from V and 0 bases from J, the gap between germline ends came to 17 bases. Germline V CDR1 and CDR2: KGHSH, LQKENI. The CDR3 has 19 residues. DNA for the CDR3: TGTGCCAGCTCACCAGTCGTGGCAGGGGAGACCTCTGGGGCCAACGTCCTGACTTTC. Its protein is CASSPVVAGETSGANVLTF.

The chain has TRBV3-1 (or the pseudogene TRBV3-2) and TRBJ1-5; 7 bases are a match to TRBD1. Trimming removed 2 bases from V and 5 bases from J; junction bases left unmatched: 3. There are 14 residues in the CDR3. Germline V CDR1 and CDR2: LGHDT, YNNKEL (reference sequence). Here the CDR3 DNA reads TGTGCCAGCAGCCAAACAGGGGTGCATCAGCCCCAGCATTTT. Its protein is CASSQTGVHQPQHF.

V gene TRBV7-3 combines with J gene TRBJ1-5; no clear D. CDR1 and CDR2 (germline): SGHTA, FQGTGA. V dropped 2 bases and J dropped 7 bases, with 9 bases sitting between them. This CDR3 has 13 residues. DNA for the CDR3: TGTGCCAGCAGCTTAGGTTGGGCGCAGCCCCAGCATTTT. Translating gives CASSLGWAQPQHF.

This chain joins TRBV9 and TRBJ2-5; a weak D match, TRBD2 (7 bases). The CDR3 extends over 15 amino acids. V was clipped by 3 bases and J by 1 base, with 13 bases between them. Germline CDR1 and CDR2: SGDLS and YYNGEE. The CDR3 sequence: CASSGTGGSQETQYF. In nucleotides, the CDR3 is TGTGCCAGCAGCGGGACGGGGGGCTCCCAAGAGACCCAGTACTTC. Full variable domain (outside the CDR3, taken from reference TRBV9 and TRBJ2-5): DSGVTQTPKHLITATGQRVTLRCSPRSGDLSVYWYQQSLDQGLQFLIQYYNGEERAKGNILERFSAQQFPDLHSELNLSSLELGDSALYFCASSGTGGSQETQYFGPGTRLLVL.

The chain links TRBV7-6 to TRBJ2-2; 11 positions match TRBD2. With 3 bases clipped from V and 6 bases from J, the junction kept 6 bases outside the gene matches. Germline CDR1 and CDR2: SGHVS and FNYEAQ. CDR3 length equals 16 residues. CDR3 region: CASSFSGGAGAGELFF. CDR3 DNA sequence: TGTGCCAGCAGCTTTAGCGGGGGGGCCGGCGCCGGGGAGCTGTTTTTT.

This clone was seen a single time. The chain links TRBV5-1 to TRBJ2-5, with a possible D match to TRBD2 (6 bases). V lost 6 bases to trimming and J lost 5 bases, with 20 bases between them. The CDR3 is 15 amino acids. Germline assignment: CDR1 SGHRS and CDR2 YFSETQ. CDR3 residues: CASTAGFPLGETQYF. CDR3 nucleotide sequence: TGCGCCAGCACGGCGGGATTTCCATTGGGGGAGACCCAGTACTTC.

This rearrangement joins TRBV9 to TRBJ2-3; D is unclear. V lost 0 bases and J lost 7, with 6 bases in between. This CDR3 contains 12 residues. CDR1 and CDR2 (germline): SGDLS, YYNGEE. CDR3 in DNA: TGTGCCAGCAGCGTAGACTCTAATACGCAGTATTTT. This sequence encodes CASSVDSNTQYF.

The chain employs TRBV7-2 and TRBJ2-7; 15 nucleotides agree with TRBD2. This CDR3 region has 15 residues. Per germline, CDR1 SGHTA and CDR2 FQGNSA. The ends lost 4 bases at V and 4 bases at J; junction bases unmatched: 2. CDR3 in DNA: TGTGCCAGCAGCTGGGGGACTAGCGGGGGGTACGAGCAGTACGTC. Its protein product is CASSWGTSGGYEQYV.

This clone has more than one count but fewer than ten. This chain uses TRBV4-2 with TRBJ1-5, with D unresolved. Germline values: CDR1 LGHNA, CDR2 YNFKEQ. The CDR3 spans 15 residues. Between the trimmed V and J ends, which lost 0 bases and 5 bases, there was a span of 11 bases. This chain's CDR3 is CASSQEGGDYQPQHF. Written as DNA, the CDR3 is TGTGCCAGCAGCCAAGAAGGTGGAGATTATCAGCCCCAGCATTTT.

The V and J genes are TRBV18 and TRBJ1-5, with a weak D call TRBD1 (5 bases). The ends were cut back, 3 bases at V and 1 base at J, with 16 bases in the middle. Per the germline V gene, CDR1 is KGHSH and CDR2 is LQKENI. The CDR3 totals 17 residues. The CDR3 reads CASSPVDSHLSNQPQHF. The CDR3, as DNA: TGTGCCAGCTCACCTGTTGACAGTCATCTGAGCAATCAGCCCCAGCATTTT.

Only one count was recorded for this clone. The rearrangement links TRBV11-1 to TRBJ2-3; possible D gene TRBD1, 5 bases. CDR1 and CDR2 (germline): SGHAT, FQDESV (reference sequence). Trimming removed 5 bases from V and 5 bases from J, with 20 bases in between. The CDR3 runs to 16 residues. This CDR3 is CASSPRWAQRGDTQYF. CDR3 sequence (DNA): TGTGCCAGCAGCCCACGTTGGGCTCAAAGGGGAGATACGCAGTATTTT.

The genes are TRBV7-6 and TRBJ1-4; 7 nucleotides line up with TRBD1. Germline assignment: CDR1 SGHVS and CDR2 FNYEAQ. Losses at the gene ends were 5 bases for V and 7 bases for J; bases not matched to a gene: 7. The CDR3 consists of 14 residues. For the CDR3, the DNA is TGTGCCAGCAGCCGACAGGGTGTGTCTGAAAAACTGTTTTTT. Translating it yields CASSRQGVSEKLFF.

The chain recombines TRBV19 with TRBJ1-6, with TRBD1 matching 7 bases. The germline gives CDR1 LNHDA, CDR2 SQIVND (reference sequence). The length of the CDR3 is 13 residues. After removal of 8 bases from V and 4 bases from J, the junction contained 2 bases not matched to a gene. The CDR3 reads CASGGQYNSPLHF. The CDR3 nucleotides read TGTGCCAGTGGGGGACAGTATAATTCACCCCTCCACTTT.

The chain joins TRBV6-5 to TRBJ2-1, with TRBD1 as a possible D gene (6 bases). Per germline, CDR1 MNHEY and CDR2 SVGAGI. The V gene lost 6 bases and the J gene lost 8 bases, with 11 bases spanning the gap. The CDR3 is 12 residues long. The CDR3 is CASSPRGHEQFF. The CDR3 DNA is TGTGCCAGCAGCCCCAGGGGCCATGAGCAGTTCTTC.

Concerning this clone: The identical CDR3 is also encoded by other nucleotide sequences in the sample. The rearrangement uses TRBV18 and TRBJ1-1; 9 positions match TRBD1. This CDR3 spans 14 amino acids. Trimming removed 3 bases from V and 1 base from J; junction bases left unmatched: 0. Germline CDR1 is KGHSH and CDR2 is LQKENI. The CDR3 nucleotides read TGTGCCAGCTCACCGGGACAGGGGAACACTGAAGCTTTCTTT. It yields the protein CASSPGQGNTEAFF.

The chain uses TRBV9 and TRBJ2-3, with 13 nucleotides matching TRBD2. The CDR3 spans 18 residues. V lost 1 base, J lost 7 bases, and 12 bases stayed unmatched. Germline CDR1 SGDLS, CDR2 YYNGEE. The CDR3 protein is CASSVQDTSGGAVHTQYF. As DNA, the CDR3 is TGTGCCAGCAGCGTACAAGATACTAGCGGGGGGGCCGTGCATACGCAGTATTTT.

The gene calls are TRBV10-3 and TRBJ2-7; 11 bases are a match to TRBD1. Germline-derived CDR1 and CDR2 are ENHRY and SYGVKD. The V segment lost 5 bases and the J segment 3 bases; nucleotides outside the gene matches: 6. The CDR3 spans 15 residues. CDR3 in DNA: TGTGCCATCAGTCAGCCCGGGACAGGGGGCTACGAGCAGTACTTC. Its translation: CAISQPGTGGYEQYF.

The rearrangement joins TRBV19 to TRBJ2-6; a weak D match, TRBD1 (5 bases). V lost 7 bases to trimming and J lost 2 bases, with 18 bases between them. CDR1 and CDR2 from the germline V gene are LNHDA and SQIVND (reference sequence). CDR3 length: 17 residues. The CDR3 loop reads CASTGAGSLPGANVLTF. The CDR3 bases are TGTGCCAGTACAGGAGCAGGGTCTCTCCCTGGGGCCAACGTCCTGACTTTC.

This clone was recorded only once. The chain combines TRBV18 with TRBJ1-5; D unclear. The CDR3 sequence is 14 residues long. The V and J ends lost 4 bases and 5 bases respectively, with 12 bases between them. Germline CDR1 and CDR2: KGHSH and LQKENI. This chain's CDR3 is CASSHARVYQPQHF. DNA of the CDR3: TGTGCCAGCTCACATGCACGGGTATATCAGCCCCAGCATTTT.

V gene TRBV19 combines with J gene TRBJ1-1; possible D gene TRBD1, 5 bases. The ends were cut back, 5 bases at V and 10 bases at J, with 14 bases in the middle. CDR1 and CDR2 from the germline V gene are LNHDA and SQIVND (reference sequence). The CDR3 contains 12 residues. The CDR3 DNA follows: TGTGCCAGTAGTCCCCCGGGGGGTCTAGCTTTCTTT. Amino acids: CASSPPGGLAFF.

This chain uses TRBV2 with TRBJ1-4; D perhaps matches TRBD1 (5 bases). Trimming removed 6 bases from V and 0 bases from J, with 14 bases in between. The CDR3 length is 16 residues. The V gene's germline CDR1 is SNHLY and CDR2 FYNNEI. The CDR3: CASSWQGVSTNEKLFF. Written as DNA, the CDR3 is TGTGCCAGCAGCTGGCAGGGCGTCTCAACTAATGAAAAACTGTTTTTT.

The sample holds one count of this clone. The CDR3 loop reads CASSLSQLNTEAFF. In nucleotides, the CDR3 is TGTGCCAGCAGCTTAAGTCAGTTAAACACTGAAGCTTTCTTT. The chain combines TRBV11-2 with TRBJ1-1; D gene ambiguous. The CDR3 is made up of 14 amino acids. Per the germline V gene, CDR1 is SGHAT and CDR2 is FQNNGV. V lost 2 bases to trimming and J lost 2 bases, with 9 bases between them.

The chain uses TRBV5-4 and TRBJ1-2; 9 positions match TRBD1. The V gene's germline CDR1 is SGHNT and CDR2 YYREEE (reference sequence). The CDR3 loop spans 13 amino acids. After removal of 2 bases from V and 7 bases from J, the junction contained 3 bases not matched to a gene. CDR3 loop: CASSFRQGGGYTF. DNA for the CDR3: TGTGCCAGCAGCTTCCGACAGGGGGGTGGCTACACCTTC.

The chain joins TRBV16 to TRBJ1-1, with D perhaps matching TRBD1 (5 bases). The V and J ends lost 0 bases and 1 base respectively, with 9 bases between them. Germline CDR1 and CDR2: KGHSY and FQNENV. This CDR3 is built from 15 residues. Here the CDR3 reads CASSQSYQGNTEAFF. The CDR3 region has the DNA TGTGCCAGCAGCCAATCGTACCAGGGGAACACTGAAGCTTTCTTT.